The rows below give T cell receptor beta chains drawn from one sample of a study of radiotherapy plus CTLA-4 blockade in lung cancer. Method: immunoSEQ multiplex PCR; TCRdb's copy keeps in-frame clones and lacks some. The repertoire holds around 99,000 clones, with roughly 88% as singletons. The sequenced sample was peripheral blood, obtained from a patient treated with radiotherapy plus ipilimumab. These receptors came from a human donor with non-small cell lung cancer that progressed on radiotherapy plus ipilimumab. The CDR3 runs from the conserved cysteine through the conserved F or W. The D gene is left open where the match is weak. Where a row states a size, it is once, few, many or the class of an expanded clone; other rows omit it.

V: TRBV5-1; J: TRBJ1-3; D: .; size: .; DNA: TGCGCCAGCAGCATCGGAGGGACAACCCCTGGAAACACCATATATTTT; CDR3: CASSIGGTTPGNTIYF
V: TRBV5-1; J: TRBJ2-1; D: .; size: .; DNA: TGCGCCAGCAGCTTACCGGTCAGTTACAATGAGCAGTTCTTC; CDR3: CASSLPVSYNEQFF
V: TRBV9; J: TRBJ2-1; D: TRBD2; size: .; DNA: TGTGCCAGCAGTGGCCCGGGACTAGCGGGCTACAATGAGCAGTTCTTC; CDR3: CASSGPGLAGYNEQFF
V: TRBV4-1; J: TRBJ1-5; D: TRBD1; size: .; DNA: TGCGCCAGCAGCCAAATACTGACCGGGACAGGGGCCCGCTCGGCCCAGCATTTT; CDR3: CASSQILTGTGARSAQHF
V: TRBV7-9; J: TRBJ2-1; D: .; size: .; DNA: TGTGCCAGCAGCTTAGCTTTAGTATACAATGAGCAGTTCTTC; CDR3: CASSLALVYNEQFF
V: TRBV5-1; J: TRBJ1-6; D: .; size: .; DNA: TGCGCCAGCAGCTTGCGCCCCCAGGCTTCTGGTAATTCACCCCTCCACTTT; CDR3: CASSLRPQASGNSPLHF
V: TRBV5-1; J: TRBJ2-2; D: .; size: .; DNA: TGCGCCAGCAGCTTCTACGGGTTTGACACCGGGGAGCTGTTTTTT; CDR3: CASSFYGFDTGELFF
V: TRBV30; J: TRBJ2-5; D: .; size: .; DNA: TGTGCCTGGAGTGCGGACAGTCAAGAGACCCAGTACTTC; CDR3: CAWSADSQETQYF
V: TRBV10-3; J: TRBJ1-3; D: .; size: .; DNA: TGTGCCATCGGGGGTACGGGAAACACCATATATTTT; CDR3: CAIGGTGNTIYF
V: TRBV5-1; J: TRBJ2-1; D: .; size: .; DNA: TGCGCCAGCAGCTTGGACAGTCAAACCTTCAATGAGCAGTTCTTC; CDR3: CASSLDSQTFNEQFF
V: TRBV4-1; J: TRBJ2-3; D: .; size: .; DNA: TGCGCCAGCAGCCACCTATGGGGGTGGAGGGATACGCAGTATTTT; CDR3: CASSHLWGWRDTQYF
V: TRBV27; J: TRBJ2-1; D: TRBD1; size: .; DNA: TGTGCCAGCAGAGCCGGGACAGGGGCGTACAATGAGCAGTTCTTC; CDR3: CASRAGTGAYNEQFF
V: TRBV11-2; J: TRBJ2-2; D: .; size: .; DNA: TGTGCCAGCAGCTTATTAGCAGGTCTTAATCCCGGGGAGCTGTTTTTT; CDR3: CASSLLAGLNPGELFF
V: TRBV5-1; J: TRBJ2-3; D: .; size: .; DNA: TGCGCCAGCAGCGTTCCTAGCACAGATACGCAGTATTTT; CDR3: CASSVPSTDTQYF
V: TRBV30; J: TRBJ2-7; D: .; size: .; DNA: TGTGCCTGGAGTGTGTCCAGATTTGCGACCTACGAGCAGTACTTC; CDR3: CAWSVSRFATYEQYF
V: TRBV2; J: TRBJ1-5; D: TRBD1; size: .; DNA: TGTGCCAGCAGTGAGGGACAGAGGGATCAGCCCCAGCATTTT; CDR3: CASSEGQRDQPQHF
V: TRBV2; J: TRBJ2-7; D: TRBD2; size: .; DNA: TGTGCCAGCAGTGCTTGGGGGACGCCGGGGGGCGAGCAGTACTTC; CDR3: CASSAWGTPGGEQYF
V: TRBV7-2; J: TRBJ2-2; D: TRBD1; size: .; DNA: TGTGCCAGCAGCTTACTGGGACAGGGGGCGGTCGGGGAGCTGTTTTTT; CDR3: CASSLLGQGAVGELFF
V: TRBV18; J: TRBJ1-1; D: TRBD1; size: .; DNA: TGTGCCAGCTTACCGGACAGGACGGGCACTGAAGCTTTCTTT; CDR3: CASLPDRTGTEAFF
V: TRBV7-6; J: TRBJ1-1; D: TRBD1; size: .; DNA: TGTGCCAGCAGCTTATCCCCAGGGGGAGATACTGAAGCTTTCTTT; CDR3: CASSLSPGGDTEAFF
V: TRBV7-9; J: TRBJ2-4; D: .; size: .; DNA: TGTGCCAGCAGCTCACCCGGCCCAATAAACATTCAGTACTTC; CDR3: CASSSPGPINIQYF
V: TRBV4-1; J: TRBJ2-1; D: .; size: once; DNA: TGCGCCAGCAGCCTCGGGACTGAAAATGAGCAGTTCTTC; CDR3: CASSLGTENEQFF
V: TRBV12-5; J: TRBJ2-5; D: .; size: .; DNA: TGTGCTAGTGGGAAGAGCAGGACCCAGTACTTC; CDR3: CASGKSRTQYF
V: TRBV7-8; J: TRBJ1-4; D: TRBD1; size: .; DNA: TGTGCCAGCAGCCAGGGACAGCGAAATGAAAAACTGTTTTTT; CDR3: CASSQGQRNEKLFF
V: TRBV5-1; J: TRBJ2-7; D: .; size: .; DNA: TGCGCCAGCAGCGGGCAGGGCGAACACTGCGAGCAGTACTTC; CDR3: CASSGQGEHCEQYF
V: TRBV5-1; J: TRBJ2-7; D: TRBD1; size: .; DNA: TGCGCCAGCAGTCCGGACAGGGCCTACGAGCAGTACTTC; CDR3: CASSPDRAYEQYF
V: TRBV19; J: TRBJ1-1; D: TRBD1; size: .; DNA: TGTGCCAGTCATGTGGGCGCAGGGGGATGGGCTGAAGCTTTCTTT; CDR3: CASHVGAGGWAEAFF
V: TRBV15; J: TRBJ1-1; D: .; size: .; DNA: TGTGCCACCAGCAGACCTCCGACGACTGAGAACACTGAAGCTTTCTTT; CDR3: CATSRPPTTENTEAFF
V: TRBV29-1; J: TRBJ2-3; D: .; size: .; DNA: TGCAGCGTTGTGAGGTACCCACAGCTCACAGATACGCAGTATTTT; CDR3: CSVVRYPQLTDTQYF